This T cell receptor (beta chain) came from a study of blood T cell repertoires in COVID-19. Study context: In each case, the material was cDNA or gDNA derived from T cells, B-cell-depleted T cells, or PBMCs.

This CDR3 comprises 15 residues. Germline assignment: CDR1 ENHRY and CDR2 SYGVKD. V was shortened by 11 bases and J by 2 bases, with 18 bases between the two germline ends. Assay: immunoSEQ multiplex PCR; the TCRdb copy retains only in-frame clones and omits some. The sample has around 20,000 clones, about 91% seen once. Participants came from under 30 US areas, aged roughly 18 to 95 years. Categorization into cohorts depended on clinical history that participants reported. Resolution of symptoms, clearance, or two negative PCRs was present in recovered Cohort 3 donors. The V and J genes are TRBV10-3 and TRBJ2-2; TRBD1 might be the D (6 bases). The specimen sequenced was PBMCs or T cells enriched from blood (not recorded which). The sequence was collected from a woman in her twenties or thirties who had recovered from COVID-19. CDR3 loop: CAPGLGAINTGELFF. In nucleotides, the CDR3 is TGTGCCCCCGGTCTGGGGGCCATAAACACCGGGGAGCTGTTTTTT.